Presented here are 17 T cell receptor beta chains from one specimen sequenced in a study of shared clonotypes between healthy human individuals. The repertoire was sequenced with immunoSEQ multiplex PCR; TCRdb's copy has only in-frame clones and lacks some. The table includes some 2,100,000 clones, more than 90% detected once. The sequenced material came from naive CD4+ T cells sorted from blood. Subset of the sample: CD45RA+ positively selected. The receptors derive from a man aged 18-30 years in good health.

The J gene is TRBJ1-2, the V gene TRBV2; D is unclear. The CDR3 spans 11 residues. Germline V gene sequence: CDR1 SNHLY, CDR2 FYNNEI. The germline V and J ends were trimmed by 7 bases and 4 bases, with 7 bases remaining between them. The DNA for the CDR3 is TGTGCCAGCACATTCAGCTATGGCTACACCTTC. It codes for CASTFSYGYTF.

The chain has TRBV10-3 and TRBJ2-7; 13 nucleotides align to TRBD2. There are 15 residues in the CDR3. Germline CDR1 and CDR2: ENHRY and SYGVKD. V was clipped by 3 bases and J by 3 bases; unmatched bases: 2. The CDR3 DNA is TGTGCCATCAGTGAAGGACTAGCGGGAGTCTACGAGCAGTACTTC. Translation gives CAISEGLAGVYEQYF.

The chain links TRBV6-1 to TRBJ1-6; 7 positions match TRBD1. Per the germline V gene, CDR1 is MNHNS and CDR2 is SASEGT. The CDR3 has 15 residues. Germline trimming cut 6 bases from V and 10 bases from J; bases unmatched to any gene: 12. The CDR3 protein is CASSAQGQAGSPLHF. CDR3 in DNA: TGTGCCAGCAGCGCCCAAGGACAGGCTGGGTCACCCCTCCACTTT.

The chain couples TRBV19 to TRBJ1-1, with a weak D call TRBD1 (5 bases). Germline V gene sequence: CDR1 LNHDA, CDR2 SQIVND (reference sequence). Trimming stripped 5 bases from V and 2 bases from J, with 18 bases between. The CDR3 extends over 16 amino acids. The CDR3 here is CASSSQRGPLNTEAFF. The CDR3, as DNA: TGTGCCAGTAGTTCCCAAAGGGGACCACTTAACACTGAAGCTTTCTTT.

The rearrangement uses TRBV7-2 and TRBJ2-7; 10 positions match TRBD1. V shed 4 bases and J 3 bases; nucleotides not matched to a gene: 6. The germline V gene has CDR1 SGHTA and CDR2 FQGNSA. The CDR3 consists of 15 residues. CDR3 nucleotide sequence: TGTGCCAGCAGCTCTCCGGGACAGGGGAACTACGAGCAGTACTTC. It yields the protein CASSSPGQGNYEQYF.

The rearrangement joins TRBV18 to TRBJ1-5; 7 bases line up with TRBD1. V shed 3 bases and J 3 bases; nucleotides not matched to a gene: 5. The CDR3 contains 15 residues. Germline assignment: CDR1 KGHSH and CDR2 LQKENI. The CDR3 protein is CASSPGQTFNQPQHF. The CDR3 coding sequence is TGTGCCAGCTCACCGGGACAGACTTTCAATCAGCCCCAGCATTTT.

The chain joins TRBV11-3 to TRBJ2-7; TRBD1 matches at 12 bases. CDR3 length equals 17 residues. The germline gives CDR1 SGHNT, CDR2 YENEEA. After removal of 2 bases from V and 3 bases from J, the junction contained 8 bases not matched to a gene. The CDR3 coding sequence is TGTGCCAGCAGCTTAAAGGGGACAGGGGGCGACTACTACGAGCAGTACTTC. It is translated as CASSLKGTGGDYYEQYF.

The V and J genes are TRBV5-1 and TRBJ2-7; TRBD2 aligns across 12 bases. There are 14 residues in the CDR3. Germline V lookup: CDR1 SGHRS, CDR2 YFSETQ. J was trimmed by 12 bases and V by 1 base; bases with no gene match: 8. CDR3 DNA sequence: TGCGCCAGCAGCTTGCTGACTAGCGGGAGTCGACGGTACTTC. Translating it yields CASSLLTSGSRRYF.

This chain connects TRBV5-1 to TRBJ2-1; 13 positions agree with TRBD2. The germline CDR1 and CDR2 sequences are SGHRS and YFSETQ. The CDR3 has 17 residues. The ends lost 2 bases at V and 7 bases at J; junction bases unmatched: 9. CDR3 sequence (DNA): TGCGCCAGCAGCTTCGTACTAGCGGGAGGGACCCCAAATGAGCAGTTCTTC. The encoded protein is CASSFVLAGGTPNEQFF.

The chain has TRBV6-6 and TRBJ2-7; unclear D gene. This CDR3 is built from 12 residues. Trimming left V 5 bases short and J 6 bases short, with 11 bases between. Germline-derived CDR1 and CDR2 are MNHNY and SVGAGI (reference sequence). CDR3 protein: CASSPNPVEQYF. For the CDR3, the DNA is TGTGCCAGCAGTCCGAACCCGGTCGAGCAGTACTTC.

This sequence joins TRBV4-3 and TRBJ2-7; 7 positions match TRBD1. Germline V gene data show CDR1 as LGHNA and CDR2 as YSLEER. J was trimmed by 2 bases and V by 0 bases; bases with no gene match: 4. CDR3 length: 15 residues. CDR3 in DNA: TGCGCCAGCAGCCAAGATTACCAGGGGGCCTACGAGCAGTACTTC. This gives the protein CASSQDYQGAYEQYF.

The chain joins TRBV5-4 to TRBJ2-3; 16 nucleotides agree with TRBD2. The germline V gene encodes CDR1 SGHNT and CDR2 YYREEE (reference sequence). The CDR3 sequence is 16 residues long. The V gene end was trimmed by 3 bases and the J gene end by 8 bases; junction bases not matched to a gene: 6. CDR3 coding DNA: TGTGCCAGCAGCTCCGGGACTAGCGGGAGGGAGAGTACGCAGTATTTT. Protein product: CASSSGTSGRESTQYF. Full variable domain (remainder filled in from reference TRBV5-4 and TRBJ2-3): ETGVTQSPTHLIKTRGQQVTLRCSSQSGHNTVSWYQQALGQGPQFIFQYYREEENGRGNFPPRFSGLQFPNYSSELNVNALELDDSALYLCASSSGTSGRESTQYFGPGTRLTVL.

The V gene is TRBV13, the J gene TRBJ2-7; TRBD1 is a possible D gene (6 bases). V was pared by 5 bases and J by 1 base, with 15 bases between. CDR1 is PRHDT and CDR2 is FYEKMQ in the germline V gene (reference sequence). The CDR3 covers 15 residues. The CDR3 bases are TGTGCCAGCAGCATAATGGGGGCAGCATCCTACGAGCAGTACTTC. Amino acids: CASSIMGAASYEQYF.

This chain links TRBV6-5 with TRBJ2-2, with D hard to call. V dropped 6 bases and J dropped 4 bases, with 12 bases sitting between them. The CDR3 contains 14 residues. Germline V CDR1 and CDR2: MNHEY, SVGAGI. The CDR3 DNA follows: TGTGCCAGCAGGCGGAAACAGTTCACCGGGGAGCTGTTTTTT. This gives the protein CASRRKQFTGELFF.

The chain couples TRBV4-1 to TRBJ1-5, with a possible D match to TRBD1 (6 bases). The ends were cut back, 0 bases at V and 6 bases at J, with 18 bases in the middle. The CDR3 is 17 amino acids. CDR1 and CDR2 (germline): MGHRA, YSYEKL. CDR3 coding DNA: TGCGCCAGCAGCCAAGATATGACAGGTTCGGAGGGTCAGCCCCAGCATTTT. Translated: CASSQDMTGSEGQPQHF.

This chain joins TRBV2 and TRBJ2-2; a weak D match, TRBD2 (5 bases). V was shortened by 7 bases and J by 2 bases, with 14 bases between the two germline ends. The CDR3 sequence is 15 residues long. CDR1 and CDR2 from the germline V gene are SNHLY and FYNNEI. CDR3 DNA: TGTGCCAGCAATCCGAGGGAGACTAACACCGGGGAGCTGTTTTTT. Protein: CASNPRETNTGELFF.

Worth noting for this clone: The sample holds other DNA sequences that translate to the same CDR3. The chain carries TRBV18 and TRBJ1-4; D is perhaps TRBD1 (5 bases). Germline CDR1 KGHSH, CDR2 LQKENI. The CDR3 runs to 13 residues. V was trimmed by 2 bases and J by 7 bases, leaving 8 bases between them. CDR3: CASSPDQGEKLFF. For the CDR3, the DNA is TGTGCCAGCTCACCAGATCAGGGTGAAAAACTGTTTTTT. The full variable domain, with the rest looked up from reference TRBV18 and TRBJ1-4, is NAGVMQNPRHLVRRRGQEARLRCSPMKGHSHVYWYRQLPEEGLKFMVYLQKENIIDESGMPKERFSAEFPKEGPSILRIQQVVRGDSAAYFCASSPDQGEKLFFGSGTQLSVL.